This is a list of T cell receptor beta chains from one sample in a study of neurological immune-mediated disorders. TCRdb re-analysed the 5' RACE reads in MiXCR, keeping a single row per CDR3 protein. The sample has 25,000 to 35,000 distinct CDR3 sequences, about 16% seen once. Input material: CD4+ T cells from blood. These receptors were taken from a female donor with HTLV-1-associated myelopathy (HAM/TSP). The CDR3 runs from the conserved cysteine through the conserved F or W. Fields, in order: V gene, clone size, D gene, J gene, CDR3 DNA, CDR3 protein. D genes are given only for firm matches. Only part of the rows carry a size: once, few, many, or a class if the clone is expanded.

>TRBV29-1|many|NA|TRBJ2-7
TGCAGCGTTGAAGATACGGCCCAGGGCCACTACGAGCAGTACTTC
CSVEDTAQGHYEQYF
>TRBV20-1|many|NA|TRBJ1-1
TGCATTACAGGCGCCGACACTGAAGCTTTCTTT
CITGADTEAFF
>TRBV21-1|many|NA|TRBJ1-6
TGTGCCAGCAGAGGGGGGGCATGGCCCCTCCACTTT
CASRGGAWPLHF
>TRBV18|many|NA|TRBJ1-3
TGTGCCAGCTCACCACTTATGGGGGTCGGAAACACCATATATTTT
CASSPLMGVGNTIYF
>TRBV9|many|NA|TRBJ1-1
TGTGCCAGCAGCGCAGGGATTAACAGGGTAGAAGCTTTCTTT
CASSAGINRVEAFF
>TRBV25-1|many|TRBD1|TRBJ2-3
TGTGCCAGCAGTACCTCGACAGGGGGAGAAAGGGATACGCAGTATTTT
CASSTSTGGERDTQYF
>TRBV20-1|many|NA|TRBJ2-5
TGCAGTGCTAGAGATCAGGGGCAAGAGACCCAGTACTTC
CSARDQGQETQYF
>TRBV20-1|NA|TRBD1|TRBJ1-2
TGCAGTGCACAGGGGGATGGCTACACCTTC
CSAQGDGYTF
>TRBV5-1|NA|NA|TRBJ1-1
TGCGCCAGCAGTCCCTCGGGGGTCAACACTGAAGCTTTCTTT
CASSPSGVNTEAFF
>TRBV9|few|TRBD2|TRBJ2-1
TGTGCCAGCAGACCTGGACTAGCGGGAGGGAGGGAGCAGTTCTTC
CASRPGLAGGREQFF
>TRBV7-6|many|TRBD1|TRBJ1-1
TGTGCCAGCAGCTTAGACAGGGGTACTGAAGCTTTCTTT
CASSLDRGTEAFF
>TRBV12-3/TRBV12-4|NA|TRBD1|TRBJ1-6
TGTGCCAGCAGTATAGGAGGGGGCTTTTCACCCCTCAACTTT
CASSIGGGFSPLNF
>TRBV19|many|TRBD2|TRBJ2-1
TGTGCCAGTAGTATAGGGCTAGCGGGAGGTGCTTACAATGAGCAGTTCTTC
CASSIGLAGGAYNEQFF
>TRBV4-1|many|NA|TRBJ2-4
TGCGCCAGCAGCCAACAACAGGGTTTCGCCAAAAACATTCAGTACTTC
CASSQQQGFAKNIQYF
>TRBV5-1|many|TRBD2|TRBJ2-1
TGCGCCAGCGGGCCGGGACTAGCCTACAATGAGCAGTTCTTC
CASGPGLAYNEQFF
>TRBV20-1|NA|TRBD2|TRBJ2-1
TGCAGTGCTAGAGATCTAATGACTAGCGGGAGGGCCATTAATGAGCAGTTCTTC
CSARDLMTSGRAINEQFF
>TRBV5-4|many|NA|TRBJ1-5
TGTGCCAGCAGCTTGAGGTTCGCCAGCCCAAATCAGCCCCAGCATTTT
CASSLRFASPNQPQHF
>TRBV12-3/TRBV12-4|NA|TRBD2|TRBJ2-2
TGTTCCAGCAGCCAACCCCTAGCGGGAGGTGCCGGGGAGCTGTTTTTT
CSSSQPLAGGAGELFF
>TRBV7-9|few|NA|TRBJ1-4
TGTGCCAGCAGCTTTGGGGTCAGCGGTAATGAAAAACTGTTTTTT
CASSFGVSGNEKLFF
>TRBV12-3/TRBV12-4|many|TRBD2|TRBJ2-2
TGTGCCAGCAGGGCGGGGGGCAACACCGGGGAGCTGTTTTTT
CASRAGGNTGELFF
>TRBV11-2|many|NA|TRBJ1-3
TGTGCCAGCAGGAGAGGGGTCGGAAACACCATATATTTT
CASRRGVGNTIYF
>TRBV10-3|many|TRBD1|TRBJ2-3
TGTGCCATCAGTGTTGGACAGGGGGCCGCAGATACGCAGTATTTT
CAISVGQGAADTQYF
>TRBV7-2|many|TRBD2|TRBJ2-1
TGTGCCAGCAGCTTCCAGTTCCGCCTGCGGGGGGCTAATGAGCAGTTCTTC
CASSFQFRLRGANEQFF
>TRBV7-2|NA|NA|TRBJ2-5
TGTGTCAGCAGCTTAGTCCGTTTCGGGACCCAGTACTTT
CVSSLVRFGTQYF
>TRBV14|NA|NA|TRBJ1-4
TGTGCCAGCAGCCAGCTAACAGAGGGCAGTGAAAAACTGTTTTTT
CASSQLTEGSEKLFF
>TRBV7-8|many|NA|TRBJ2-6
TGTGCCAGCAGCGAGAGGGCTAAGGATGGGGCCAACGTCCTGACTTTC
CASSERAKDGANVLTF
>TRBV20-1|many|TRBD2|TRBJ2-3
TGCAGTTTAGGGCTAGCGGGAGGGACAGATACGCAGTATTTT
CSLGLAGGTDTQYF
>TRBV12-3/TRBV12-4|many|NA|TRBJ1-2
TGTGCCAGCAGCCCCGAAGTGGGGGTACGGGCGTACGGCTACACCTTC
CASSPEVGVRAYGYTF
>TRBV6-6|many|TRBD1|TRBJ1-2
TGTGCCAGCAAGAGACTTGGCCAGACAGGGGAGGGCTATGGCTACACCTTC
CASKRLGQTGEGYGYTF
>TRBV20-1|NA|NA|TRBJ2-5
TGCAGTGCACCCCGGGTGCGCGGGGTGGGCACAGAGACCCAGTACTTC
CSAPRVRGVGTETQYF
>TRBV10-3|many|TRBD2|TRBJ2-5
TGTGCCACAGCGGGGGCAGAACAAGAGACCCAGTACTTC
CATAGAEQETQYF
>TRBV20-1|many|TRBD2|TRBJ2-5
TGCAGTGCTGGGACTAGCACCCAAGAGACCCAGTACTTC
CSAGTSTQETQYF
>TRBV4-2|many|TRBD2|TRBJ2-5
TGTGCCAGCAGCAACGTAGCGGGAGGAAAGACCCAGTACTTC
CASSNVAGGKTQYF
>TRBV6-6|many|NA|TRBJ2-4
TGTGCCAGCAGCCCCAAGGGGGGGACGATCGTAGCCAAAAACATTCAGTACTTC
CASSPKGGTIVAKNIQYF
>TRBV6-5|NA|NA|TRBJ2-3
TGTGCCAGTACGGTCCCGGGGGAAGATACGCAGTATTTT
CASTVPGEDTQYF
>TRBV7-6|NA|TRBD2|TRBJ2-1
TGTGCCAGCAGCGCTTACCAAATAGCGGCGGGAGGTTCCTACAATGAGCAGTTCTTC
CASSAYQIAAGGSYNEQFF
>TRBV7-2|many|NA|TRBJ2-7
TGTGCCAGCAGCAACCGGGACCACTCCTACGAGCAGTACTTC
CASSNRDHSYEQYF
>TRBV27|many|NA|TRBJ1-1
TGTGCCAGCAGTTTTTCAGGGACGAACACTGAAGCTTTCTTT
CASSFSGTNTEAFF
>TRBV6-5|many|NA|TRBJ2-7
TGTGCCAGCAGTTACGCCTCGGGTTACGAGCAGTACTTC
CASSYASGYEQYF
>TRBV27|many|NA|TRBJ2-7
TGTGCCAGCAGTTTCCGGGACATAGCCTACGAGCAGTACTTC
CASSFRDIAYEQYF
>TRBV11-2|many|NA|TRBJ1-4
TGTGCCAGCAGCCCTCGGGGGGCGCTGAATGAAAAACTGTTTTTT
CASSPRGALNEKLFF
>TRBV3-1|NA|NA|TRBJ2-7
TGTGCCAGCAGCCTAGCGATCATGGGGAGGCAGTACTTC
CASSLAIMGRQYF
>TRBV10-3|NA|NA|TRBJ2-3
TGTGCCATCAGTGTGAACACAGATACGCAGTATTTT
CAISVNTDTQYF
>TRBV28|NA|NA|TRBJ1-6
TGTGCCACCCGAAAAGGGGGGGCCTCGTATAATTCACCCCTCCACTTT
CATRKGGASYNSPLHF
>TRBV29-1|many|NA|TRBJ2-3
TGCAGCGTTGAAGATCTGACAGCAGATACGCAGTATTTT
CSVEDLTADTQYF
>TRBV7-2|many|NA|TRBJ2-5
TGTGCCAGCAGCTTGTCAGCGGTACAAGAGACCCAGTACTTC
CASSLSAVQETQYF
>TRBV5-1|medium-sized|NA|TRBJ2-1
TGCGCCAGCAGCGCGCAGGGGACCAATGAGCAGTTCTTC
CASSAQGTNEQFF
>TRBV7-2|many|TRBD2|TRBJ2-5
TGTGCCAGCAGCTGGTCTAGCGGGGGGGCCCTGGAGACCCAGTACTTC
CASSWSSGGALETQYF
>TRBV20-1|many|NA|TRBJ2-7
TGCAGTGCTAGATCGGGGACCTACGAGCAGTACTTC
CSARSGTYEQYF
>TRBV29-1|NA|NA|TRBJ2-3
TGCAGCGTTGGGGGGGTCCCCACAGATACGCAGTATTTT
CSVGGVPTDTQYF